These 12 T cell receptor beta chains originate from one sample sequenced in a study of blood T cell repertoires in COVID-19. The assay was immunoSEQ multiplex PCR, and TCRdb's table has in-frame clones only and misses some. The repertoire holds 100,000 to 110,000 clones, with approximately 80% as singletons. Sequenced input: peripheral blood. The receptors come from a man aged 70 or older with active or convalescent COVID-19.

This chain joins TRBV27 and TRBJ2-3; 12 nucleotides match TRBD2. Germline CDR1 MNHEY, CDR2 SMNVEV (reference sequence). With V trimmed by 5 bases and J by 8 bases, 8 bases remained unmatched. This CDR3 contains 15 residues. CDR3 DNA sequence: TGTGCCAGCAGTCCACAAGGACTAGCGGGGAGTACGCAGTATTTT. This gives the protein CASSPQGLAGSTQYF.

There are a few counts of this clone. The chain uses TRBV2 and TRBJ2-7; D call uncertain. Germline V gives CDR1 SNHLY, CDR2 FYNNEI. V was trimmed by 8 bases and J by 5 bases, leaving 13 bases between them. The CDR3 is made up of 12 amino acids. CDR3 DNA: TGTGCCAGCCGATTACTAACTGACGAGCAGTACTTC. Residues: CASRLLTDEQYF. Based on the CDR3 plus reference TRBV2 and TRBJ2-7, the full variable domain is EPEVTQTPSHQVTQMGQEVILRCVPISNHLYFYWYRQILGQKVEFLVSFYNNEISEKSEIFDDQFSVERPDGSNFTLKIRSTKLEDSAMYFCASRLLTDEQYFGPGTRLTVT.

This clone was recorded once. The V and J genes are TRBV4-1 and TRBJ2-1, with D perhaps TRBD2 (5 bases). The V end was cut by 1 base, the J end by 4 bases, with 14 bases between. This CDR3 is 16 amino acids long. Germline V gives CDR1 MGHRA, CDR2 YSYEKL. CDR3 protein: CASSQGTGTLYNEQFF. For the CDR3, the DNA is TGCGCCAGCAGCCAAGGAACGGGAACCCTTTACAATGAGCAGTTCTTC.

The chain carries TRBV30 and TRBJ2-1, with 8 positions matching TRBD1. The junction had 9 bases not matched to a gene; V was cut back by 0 bases and J by 8 bases. This CDR3 has 15 amino acids. The germline V gene has CDR1 GTSNPN and CDR2 SVGIG (reference sequence). The CDR3 DNA reads as TGTGCCTGGAGTGTACTTGGACAGGGTGGAGATGAGCAGTTCTTC. The encoded protein is CAWSVLGQGGDEQFF.

J is TRBJ1-1 and V is TRBV19; 9 bases are a match to TRBD1. Germline V gene sequence: CDR1 LNHDA, CDR2 SQIVND (reference sequence). Trimming at V came to 4 bases and at J to 1 base, leaving 4 bases not matched to a gene. The CDR3 is made up of 15 amino acids. The chain's CDR3 is CASSRTGVENTEAFF. For the CDR3, the DNA is TGTGCCAGTAGTAGGACAGGGGTCGAGAACACTGAAGCTTTCTTT. The variable domain in full, completed from reference TRBV19 and TRBJ1-1, reads DGGITQSPKYLFRKEGQNVTLSCEQNLNHDAMYWYRQDPGQGLRLIYYSQIVNDFQKGDIAEGYSVSREKKESFPLTVTSAQKNPTAFYLCASSRTGVENTEAFFGQGTRLTVV.

V gene TRBV29-1 combines with J gene TRBJ2-7, with D hard to call. CDR3 size: 13 residues. Trimming took off 2 bases at V and 4 bases at J, with 12 bases between the two ends. The germline V gene has CDR1 SQVTM and CDR2 ANQGSEA. The CDR3, as DNA: TGCAGCGTTGAATGGGCTGGGTCATACGAGCAGTACTTC. It yields the protein CSVEWAGSYEQYF.

The rearrangement links TRBV19 to TRBJ2-3; possible D gene TRBD2, 5 bases. The V end lost 5 bases, the J end lost 6 bases, and 9 bases lay between the germline ends. The CDR3 is 12 residues long. The germline V gene has CDR1 LNHDA and CDR2 SQIVND (reference sequence). The CDR3 region is CASSFPGDTQYF. The CDR3 DNA is TGTGCCAGTAGTTTCCCGGGGGATACGCAGTATTTT.

This chain joins TRBV13 and TRBJ1-3, with unresolved D. Trimming pared 1 base from V and 0 bases from J, leaving 4 bases between. Germline V lookup: CDR1 PRHDT, CDR2 FYEKMQ (reference sequence). The CDR3 consists of 14 residues. The CDR3 here is CASSLVASGNTIYF. CDR3 in DNA: TGTGCCAGCAGCTTAGTGGCCTCTGGAAACACCATATATTTT.

The J gene is TRBJ1-4, the V gene TRBV4-3; D call uncertain. Trimming took off 0 bases at V and 8 bases at J, with 16 bases between the two ends. Germline V gene sequence: CDR1 LGHNA, CDR2 YSLEER. CDR3 size: 16 residues. CDR3 sequence (DNA): TGCGCCAGCAGCCAAGATTCAGGTGACTATGGAGAAAAACTGTTTTTT. It translates to CASSQDSGDYGEKLFF.

This rearrangement joins TRBV25-1 to TRBJ2-3; TRBD2 is a possible D gene (5 bases). Looked up from germline, CDR1 is MGHDK and CDR2 is SYGVNS. The V end was cut by 2 bases, the J end by 4 bases, with 16 bases between. This CDR3 region has 16 residues. CDR3 region: CASSEELGSGSDTQYF. CDR3 DNA: TGTGCCAGCAGTGAAGAGCTGGGGAGTGGGTCAGATACGCAGTATTTT.

The V call is TRBV7-2, the J call TRBJ2-7, with TRBD1 identical over 9 bases. This CDR3 comprises 14 residues. Trimming at V came to 5 bases and at J to 3 bases, leaving 5 bases not matched to a gene. Germline CDR1 SGHTA, CDR2 FQGNSA. The CDR3 sequence is CASSITGGDYEQYF. The CDR3 region has the DNA TGTGCCAGCAGCATAACAGGGGGCGACTACGAGCAGTACTTC.

There are a few counts of this clone. The V and J genes are TRBV12-3 or TRBV12-4 and TRBJ1-2; 7 nucleotides agree with TRBD1. This CDR3 region has 13 residues. With V trimmed by 7 bases and J by 7 bases, 9 bases remained unmatched. CDR3 amino acids: CASIQTGVSGYTF. The CDR3 DNA reads as TGTGCCAGCATTCAAACAGGGGTCTCTGGCTACACCTTC.